The rows below give T cell receptor beta chains drawn from one sample of a study of blood T cells in healthy people across ages. TCRdb re-called the 5' RACE reads with MiXCR, one entry per CDR3 protein. The sample carries some 1,000,000 distinct CDR3 sequences, almost 25% recorded once. The sample was also reused in another study, on T cells of mothers and their children.

The sample taken for sequencing was blood. Receptor source: a girl aged 2 to 9 in good health. The conserved cysteine and the conserved F or W are not part of the CDR3 here. Clone size appears in some rows only: once, few, many, or a class for an expanded clone.

TRBV3-1	14	.	TRBJ2-2	ASSQAWTGNTGELF
TRBV4-1	11	.	TRBJ2-1	ASSPTESNEQF
TRBV29-1	11	few	TRBJ2-3	SVVSRTEDTQY
TRBV3-1	10	few	TRBJ2-1	ASSPAGGEQF
TRBV20-1	11	.	TRBJ1-2	SASLGGNYGYT
TRBV29-1	12	few	TRBJ2-1	SVEWQAVYNEQF
TRBV29-1	12	few	TRBJ1-3	SVLTTGEGNTIY
TRBV7-2	10	.	TRBJ2-5	ASSLVLGTQY
TRBV7-9	14	few	TRBJ1-2	ASSPMWEGQGDGYT
TRBV29-1	11	few	TRBJ2-5	SGERQAGETQY
TRBV6-5	12	few	TRBJ2-4	ASRRQGSKNIQY
TRBV12-3/TRBV12-4	10	few	TRBJ1-1	ASSFGKTEAF
TRBV12-5	9	few	TRBJ2-2	ASGPAGELF
TRBV20-1	13	few	TRBJ2-3	SASHETTSTDTQY